A single sample gave rise to the 12 T cell receptor beta chains below, sequenced in a study of CD8 T cells in Susac syndrome. The RNA input was roughly 0.5 to 1 ug, and it was reverse transcribed with random hexamers. TCRdb re-derived calls from the immunoSEQ multiplex PCR reads in MiXCR, one entry per CDR3 protein. The repertoire has about 250,000 distinct CDR3 sequences, about 94% of them found once; the top ten carry around 0.07%. Sequenced: CD4+ T cells from PBMCs. These receptor sequences come from a human donor with multiple sclerosis.

V gene TRBV12-3 or TRBV12-4 combines with J gene TRBJ2-2; 11 bases agree with TRBD2. The CDR3 has 16 residues. V lost 7 bases and J lost 2; bases outside the gene matches: 6. The CDR3 sequence is CASKILAGGNTGELFF. The DNA for the CDR3 is TGTGCCAGCAAAATCCTAGCGGGAGGAAACACCGGGGAGCTGTTTTTT.

This clonotype is a singleton in its sample. The genes are TRBV10-2 and TRBJ1-2; D might be TRBD1 (5 bases). Germline CDR1 and CDR2: WSHSY and SAAADI. The CDR3 consists of 14 residues. V was trimmed by 8 bases and J by 2 bases, leaving 15 bases between them. DNA of the CDR3: TGCGCCAGCGTCCCCCGGGACGGCAACTATGGCTACACCTTC. Protein product: CASVPRDGNYGYTF.

The CDR3 is CASRNGTGPHQPQHF. DNA for the CDR3: TGTGCCAGCAGAAACGGGACAGGGCCCCACCAGCCCCAGCATTTT. This sequence joins TRBV9 and TRBJ1-5, with 9 bases identical to TRBD1. Germline V gene lookup returns CDR1 SGDLS and CDR2 YYNGEE. V lost 5 bases and J lost 7; bases outside the gene matches: 10. This CDR3 comprises 15 residues.

The CDR3 here is CSAKGGGNTGELFF. In nucleotides, the CDR3 is TGCAGTGCGAAAGGGGGGGGGAACACCGGGGAGCTGTTTTTT. The chain recombines TRBV20-1 with TRBJ2-2; tentatively, D is TRBD2 (7 bases). Germline CDR1 and CDR2: DFQATT and SNEGSKA (reference sequence). The length of the CDR3 is 14 residues. The V and J ends lost 6 bases and 1 base respectively, with 12 bases between them.

The chain is built from TRBV9 and TRBJ2-1; weak D call: TRBD2 (6 bases). In germline, CDR1 is SGDLS, CDR2 YYNGEE. Trimming took off 7 bases at V and 4 bases at J, with 18 bases between the two ends. This CDR3 comprises 15 residues. The CDR3 DNA is TGTGCCAGCGGGTCCGGGAGTCTATCTTACAATGAGCAGTTCTTC. It is translated as CASGSGSLSYNEQFF. Looking up the rest from reference TRBV9 and TRBJ2-1 gives the full variable domain: DSGVTQTPKHLITATGQRVTLRCSPRSGDLSVYWYQQSLDQGLQFLIQYYNGEERAKGNILERFSAQQFPDLHSELNLSSLELGDSALYFCASGSGSLSYNEQFFGPGTRLTVL.

The CDR3, as DNA: TGTGCCTGGAGAGGGGGACCAGGGAGCTCCTATAATTCACCCCTCCACTTT. Its protein product is CAWRGGPGSSYNSPLHF. The chain combines TRBV30 with TRBJ1-6; possible D gene TRBD1, 6 bases. V lost 3 bases and J 0 bases, leaving 15 bases between the germline ends. The CDR3 totals 17 residues. CDR1 GTSNPN and CDR2 SVGIG come from the germline V gene (reference sequence).

The chain is built from TRBV20-1 and TRBJ1-1; 8 bases line up with TRBD1. Losses at the gene ends were 1 base for V and 3 bases for J; bases not matched to a gene: 4. Germline V CDR1 and CDR2: DFQATT, SNEGSKA (reference sequence). This CDR3 spans 14 amino acids. The CDR3 sequence is CSARGDRRYTEAFF. In DNA, the CDR3 is TGCAGTGCTAGAGGGGACAGGCGGTACACTGAAGCTTTCTTT.

This clonotype was detected only once. The chain is built from TRBV5-1 and TRBJ2-3; D is perhaps TRBD2 (5 bases). The CDR3 contains 13 residues. Germline assignment: CDR1 SGHRS and CDR2 YFSETQ. V lost 4 bases, J lost 2 bases, and 8 bases lay in between. Here the CDR3 DNA reads TGCGCCAGCAGCCGGGATGACACAGATACGCAGTATTTT. Translation: CASSRDDTDTQYF.

In DNA, the CDR3 is TGTGCCAGCAGCTTAGCGTCGGGGGGAACCTACGAGCAGTACTTC. This translates into CASSLASGGTYEQYF. The V and J genes are TRBV7-6 and TRBJ2-7; 7 nucleotides line up with TRBD2. Germline V lookup: CDR1 SGHVS, CDR2 FNYEAQ. The CDR3 length is 15 residues. The junction had 4 bases not matched to a gene; V was cut back by 0 bases and J by 2 bases.

The chain joins TRBV30 to TRBJ1-2; tentative D call: TRBD1 (6 bases). CDR3 length equals 12 residues. V gave up 6 bases and J gave up 14 bases, with 22 bases separating them. CDR1 and CDR2 (germline): GTSNPN, SVGIG (reference sequence). The CDR3 loop is CACTRGATPGTF. For the CDR3, the DNA is TGTGCCTGTACACGGGGGGCCACGCCGGGAACCTTC.

CDR3 in amino acids: CASSQDRGRGRGSGNTIYF. CDR3 nucleotide sequence: TGCGCCAGCAGCCAAGATCGGGGCCGAGGACGGGGCTCTGGAAACACCATATATTTT. The chain combines TRBV4-1 with TRBJ1-3; TRBD1 is a possible D gene (5 bases). CDR1 and CDR2 (germline): MGHRA, YSYEKL. The ends were cut back, 0 bases at V and 0 bases at J, with 18 bases in the middle. The CDR3 runs 19 residues.

This chain links TRBV19 with TRBJ2-7, with TRBD1 matching 7 bases. Germline V gives CDR1 LNHDA, CDR2 SQIVND (reference sequence). V was pared by 3 bases and J by 6 bases, with 14 bases of the junction left unmatched. There are 16 residues in the CDR3. The CDR3: CASSIPGQVWPLEQYV. The CDR3 region has the DNA TGTGCCAGTAGTATCCCCGGACAGGTCTGGCCCCTCGAGCAGTACGTC.